This is a list of T cell receptor beta chains from one sample in a study of pediatric ulcerative colitis. Produced via immunoSEQ multiplex PCR; TCRdb's table is partial and in-frame only. The sample shows roughly 49,000 clones, around 79% of them seen only once. The specimen was gut tissue. The receptors originated from a girl aged 10-17 years with moderate ulcerative colitis. CDR3s include the opening cysteine and the closing phenylalanine or tryptophan. The order of the fields is clone size, V gene, J gene, D gene, CDR3 DNA, CDR3 protein. The D gene is left open where the match is weak. Size is omitted from some rows. Given values are once, few, many or a class for expanded clones.

-	TRBV9	TRBJ2-1	TRBD2	TGTGCCAGCAGCGCGGGGGGGACCCCATCAACGTACAATGAGCAGTTCTTC	CASSAGGTPSTYNEQFF
once	TRBV5-8	TRBJ1-1	-	TGTGCCAGCAGCTACGCTATGGGGGAAGAAGCTTTCTTT	CASSYAMGEEAFF
-	TRBV7-2	TRBJ1-6	TRBD1	TGTGCCAGCAGCTTAGGGGGGGACAGGGGTAATTCACCCCTCCACTTT	CASSLGGDRGNSPLHF
-	TRBV14	TRBJ2-7	-	TGTGCCAGCAGCCCCGGGGGTGCCTACGAGCAGTACTTC	CASSPGGAYEQYF
-	TRBV5-4	TRBJ2-1	TRBD2	TGTGCCAGCAGCTTGGGGGGATTACTAGCGGCTTCCTACAATGAGCAGTTCTTC	CASSLGGLLAASYNEQFF
-	TRBV19	TRBJ1-5	TRBD1	TGTGCCAGTAGTATAGTAGGGACAGGCATCCGTCAGCCCCAGCATTTT	CASSIVGTGIRQPQHF
few	TRBV6-1	TRBJ1-4	-	TGTGCCAGCAAGGCCGGACAGCCTAATGAAAAACTGTTTTTT	CASKAGQPNEKLFF
-	TRBV19	TRBJ1-2	TRBD1	TGTGCCAGTAGTTTCGACTCTACAGGGGGCCATGGCTACACCTTC	CASSFDSTGGHGYTF
-	TRBV25-1	TRBJ1-4	-	TGTGCCAGCGCTCACCCAACTAATGAAAAACTGTTTTTT	CASAHPTNEKLFF
-	TRBV7-3	TRBJ2-3	-	TGTGCCAGCAGCTTAAGCGGGGCGGTAGATACGCAGTATTTT	CASSLSGAVDTQYF
-	TRBV19	TRBJ2-5	-	TGTGCCAGTGCCGCGGGGATCCAAGAGACCCAGTACTTC	CASAAGIQETQYF
few	TRBV5-6	TRBJ1-6	TRBD1	TGTGCCAGCAGCTTGTACGTCGACAGGGGGCTCCTCTCACCCCTCCACTTT	CASSLYVDRGLLSPLHF
-	TRBV5-1	TRBJ1-5	-	TGCGCCAGCAGCTTAAGTTTAGATCAGCCCCAGCATTTT	CASSLSLDQPQHF
-	TRBV29-1	TRBJ1-2	-	TGCAGCGTTTTAATCGGGGGGGTTGGTGGCTACACCTTC	CSVLIGGVGGYTF
-	TRBV7-9	TRBJ2-1	-	TGTGCCAGCAGCTTACCGTCCGCAAATGAGCAGTTCTTC	CASSLPSANEQFF
-	TRBV6-1	TRBJ2-7	-	TGTGCCAGCAGTGATCCAGCTGACGAGCAGTACTTC	CASSDPADEQYF
once	TRBV28	TRBJ1-5	-	TGTGCCAGCAGAGGACTACAGGTTGGCAATCAGCCCCAGCATTTT	CASRGLQVGNQPQHF
few	TRBV30	TRBJ1-1	-	TGTGCCTGGTCCATGAACACTGAAGCTTTCTTT	CAWSMNTEAFF
-	TRBV5-6	TRBJ1-2	-	TGTGCCAGCAGCTTGGTTGTAGGGGTTACTAACTATGGCTACACCTTC	CASSLVVGVTNYGYTF
once	TRBV19	TRBJ2-1	TRBD2	TGTGCCAGTAGTATAGTTGTCCGGGACTATTACAATGAGCAGTTCTTC	CASSIVVRDYYNEQFF
-	TRBV2	TRBJ2-7	TRBD2	TGTGCCAGCAGGACTAGCGGGGGGGGAGAGCAGTACTTC	CASRTSGGGEQYF
-	TRBV6-6	TRBJ1-2	TRBD1	TGTGCCAGCACCAGGACAGGGGGCAACCCCGGCTACACCTTC	CASTRTGGNPGYTF
-	TRBV19	TRBJ1-5	-	TGTGCCAGTAGTCCAAAGATCGACAGTAGCAATCAGCCCCAGCATTTT	CASSPKIDSSNQPQHF
-	TRBV11-2	TRBJ1-1	-	TGTGCCAGCAGCCCGTCCGGGGAGTTAAGGAACACTGAAGCTTTCTTT	CASSPSGELRNTEAFF
-	TRBV27	TRBJ2-1	-	TGTGCCAGCAGTTTGCGAGCGTGGGATGAGCAGTTCTTC	CASSLRAWDEQFF
-	TRBV15	TRBJ2-1	-	TGTGCCACCAGCAGAGATTTGGGGGTCAATGAGCAGTTCTTC	CATSRDLGVNEQFF
few	TRBV9	TRBJ2-5	-	TGTGCCAGCAGCCTCCGGGGCGGGGAACAAGAGACCCAGTACTTC	CASSLRGGEQETQYF
-	TRBV18	TRBJ1-2	TRBD1	TGTGCCAGCTCACCGGAGGGACAGGGCTTCTATGGCTACACCTTC	CASSPEGQGFYGYTF
few	TRBV19	TRBJ2-7	-	TGTGCCAGTAGTTACGGCTCCGCCGGAACCTACGAGCAGTACTTC	CASSYGSAGTYEQYF
-	TRBV7-9	TRBJ2-1	-	TGTGCCAGCAGCTCCCTAAATGAGCAGTTCTTC	CASSSLNEQFF